This T cell receptor beta chain was captured by sequencing in a study of blood T cell repertoires in COVID-19. Overall study: Samples taken during acute and convalescent COVID-19 were collected in the United States, Italy and Spain. From T cells, B-cell-depleted T cells, or PBMCs came the material, which was cDNA or gDNA.

V gave up 4 bases and J gave up 2 bases; unmatched junction bases: 13. The CDR3 extends over 20 amino acids. Germline-derived CDR1 and CDR2 are LNHDA and SQIVND (reference sequence). The authors' processing: Using reference gene primer amplification, nucleated cell counts were estimated. The repertoire was sequenced with immunoSEQ multiplex PCR; TCRdb's copy has only in-frame clones and lacks some. Clone size and the V and J calls come from that table; the DNA yielded D and trimming. The sample carries over 250,000 clones, 70% to 85% recorded once. This clone appeared a single time. The rearrangement links TRBV19 to TRBJ2-6, with 11 bases aligning to TRBD2. This TCR was recovered from an elderly woman with acute or convalescent COVID-19. Input material: peripheral blood. Here the CDR3 reads CASSTVILAGGGAGANVLTF. CDR3 sequence (DNA): TGTGCCAGTAGTACCGTAATTCTAGCGGGAGGAGGAGCTGGGGCCAACGTCCTGACTTTC.